The rows below give T cell receptor beta chains drawn from one sample of a study. TCRdb ran MiXCR on the 5' RACE reads and lists one entry per CDR3 protein. The profile covers fewer than 25,000 distinct CDR3 sequences, with around 30% appearing a single time and approximately 2.2% taken by the ten largest. What was sequenced was tumor-infiltrating naive CD4+ T cells sorted from the breast tumor. The receptors were gathered from a female donor with breast cancer. Each CDR3 is given with its conserved first and last residue. D genes are given only for firm matches. Clone size is stated in some rows and not others, as once, few, many or a class when expanded.

CDR3,DNA,V,J,size,D,length
CASSFKDIIRSYEQYF,TGTGCCAGCAGTTTTAAGGACATTATCCGCTCCTACGAGCAGTACTTC,TRBV12-3/TRBV12-4,TRBJ2-7,-,-,16
CASSPYYNEQFF,TGTGCCAGCAGTCCCTACTACAATGAGCAGTTCTTC,TRBV12-3/TRBV12-4,TRBJ2-1,-,-,12
CASSLERMNTEAFF,TGCGCCAGCAGCTTGGAACGTATGAACACTGAAGCTTTCTTT,TRBV5-1,TRBJ1-1,-,-,14
CASSITLAGGSNEQFF,TGTGCCAGCAGCATTACCTTAGCGGGAGGTAGCAATGAGCAGTTCTTC,TRBV3-1,TRBJ2-1,few,TRBD2,16
CASSITGNTGKLFF,TGCGCCAGCAGCATTACAGGGAATACCGGGAAGCTGTTTTTT,TRBV5-1,TRBJ2-2,-,-,14
CASCKSVGGASYNEQFF,TGCGCCAGCTGCAAAAGTGTAGGGGGAGCGTCCTACAATGAGCAGTTCTTC,TRBV7-6,TRBJ2-1,-,-,17
CASSYDNSYEQYF,TGTGCCAGCAGTTACGACAACTCCTACGAGCAGTACTTC,TRBV6-6,TRBJ2-7,-,-,13
CASSPKTSSYNSPLHF,TGTGCCAGCAGCCCAAAGACGAGCTCCTATAATTCACCCCTCCACTTT,TRBV7-2,TRBJ1-6,many,-,16
CASSLGEIMTSEAFF,TGCGCCAGCAGCTTGGGGGAAATCATGACAAGTGAAGCTTTCTTT,TRBV5-1,TRBJ1-1,few,-,15
CASKGLAGDSAYNEQFF,TGTGCCAGCAAGGGACTAGCGGGAGATTCGGCCTACAATGAGCAGTTCTTC,TRBV6-1,TRBJ2-1,few,TRBD2,17
CASSLTGRSYEQYF,TGTGCCAGCAGTTTGACGGGACGGAGCTACGAGCAGTACTTC,TRBV28,TRBJ2-7,many,-,14
CASSQAPGRSGNEQFF,TGCGCCAGCAGCCAAGCGCCCGGGAGGAGCGGCAATGAGCAGTTCTTC,TRBV4-1,TRBJ2-1,-,TRBD2,16
CASSEVGGADTQYF,TGTGCCAGCAGTGAAGTCGGCGGCGCAGATACGCAGTATTTT,TRBV25-1,TRBJ2-3,once,-,14
CASSYGRLDTQYF,TGTGCCAGCAGTTACGGCAGGCTAGACACGCAGTATTTT,TRBV6-6,TRBJ2-3,many,-,13
CASSQDSNQPQHF,TGTGCCAGCTCTCAAGACAGCAATCAGCCCCAGCATTTT,TRBV18,TRBJ1-5,few,-,13
CASILQRLAVNERFF,TGTGCCAGCATCCTGCAACGACTAGCGGTCAATGAGCGGTTCTTC,TRBV6-1,TRBJ2-1,-,TRBD2,15
CASSYQETQYF,TGCGCCAGCAGCTACCAAGAGACCCAGTACTTC,TRBV5-1,TRBJ2-5,-,-,11
CSARVGGRGNSPHHF,TGCAGTGCTAGGGTCGGGGGCCGGGGGAATTCACCCCACCACTTT,TRBV20-1,TRBJ1-6,-,-,15
CSAVARQGYMNTEAFF,TGCAGTGCGGTAGCTAGACAGGGATATATGAACACTGAAGCTTTCTTT,TRBV20-1,TRBJ1-1,many,TRBD1,16
CASRRQGGESNQPQHF,TGTGCCAGCAGGAGACAGGGAGGTGAGAGCAATCAGCCCCAGCATTTT,TRBV12-3/TRBV12-4,TRBJ1-5,-,TRBD1,16
CASSPGMYTQYF,TGTGCCAGCTCACCGGGAATGTATACGCAGTATTTT,TRBV18,TRBJ2-3,-,-,12
CASSIQGSTEAFF,TGTGCCAGTAGTATACAGGGGAGCACTGAAGCTTTCTTT,TRBV19,TRBJ1-1,few,-,13
CASSTGQGRLEQFF,TGTGCCAGTAGTACCGGACAGGGGAGGCTTGAGCAGTTCTTC,TRBV19,TRBJ2-1,few,TRBD1,14
CSVRQAGDNERFF,TGCAGCGTAAGACAAGCGGGAGACAATGAGCGGTTCTTC,TRBV29-1,TRBJ2-1,-,TRBD2,13
CASSQPGSLLGNTEAFF,TGCGCCAGCAGCCAACCGGGATCCCTCTTGGGGAACACTGAAGCTTTCTTT,TRBV4-1,TRBJ1-1,many,-,17
CSAREETSGRAPTGELFF,TGCAGTGCTAGAGAAGAGACTAGCGGGAGGGCCCCCACCGGGGAGCTGTTTTTT,TRBV20-1,TRBJ2-2,few,TRBD2,18
CASSYGWGQPQHF,TGTGCCAGCAGTTACGGGTGGGGTCAGCCCCAGCATTTT,TRBV6-5,TRBJ1-5,medium-sized,-,13
CASSLLQGVETQYF,TGTGCCAGCAGCTTGTTGCAGGGAGTAGAGACCCAGTACTTC,TRBV5-5,TRBJ2-5,-,-,14
CATSDLEGSETQYF,TGTGCCACCAGTGATTTGGAGGGCTCAGAGACCCAGTACTTC,TRBV24-1,TRBJ2-5,few,-,14
CASSPFGPSSYNEQFF,TGCGCCAGCAGCCCCTTTGGACCGAGCTCCTACAATGAGCAGTTCTTC,TRBV5-1,TRBJ2-1,many,-,16
CSAPLAGIGNEQFF,TGCAGTGCTCCACTAGCGGGAATTGGTAATGAGCAGTTCTTC,TRBV20-1,TRBJ2-1,few,TRBD2,14
CASSFSGTGSYNEQFF,TGTGCCAGCAGTTTTAGCGGGACAGGTTCCTACAATGAGCAGTTCTTC,TRBV6-5,TRBJ2-1,many,-,16
CASRNDRNSPPHF,TGCGCCAGCAGAAACGACAGGAATTCACCCCCCCACTTT,TRBV5-1,TRBJ1-6,-,-,13
CATRPIANYGYTF,TGTGCCACTAGACCGATAGCTAACTATGGCTACACCTTC,TRBV6-1,TRBJ1-2,few,-,13
CASSPTGLTYEQYF,TGTGCCAGCAGCCCCACAGGGCTCACCTACGAGCAGTACTTC,TRBV27,TRBJ2-7,many,-,14
CAISSGLAGSYNEQFF,TGTGCCATCAGTTCGGGACTAGCGGGATCCTACAATGAGCAGTTCTTC,TRBV10-3,TRBJ2-1,-,TRBD2,16
CSVRDPGSNQPQHF,TGCAGCGTCCGGGACCCTGGGAGCAATCAGCCCCAGCATTTT,TRBV29-1,TRBJ1-5,medium-sized,-,14
CARSGGQTETQYF,TGTGCCCGGAGTGGAGGGCAGACAGAGACCCAGTACTTC,TRBV30,TRBJ2-5,once,-,13
CSASRLADQPASYF,TGCAGTGCTAGTAGACTAGCGGACCAACCGGCGTCGTACTTC,TRBV20-1,TRBJ2-7,medium-sized,TRBD2,14
CSARLAVHAVTDTQYF,TGCAGTGCTAGGCTAGCGGTCCATGCCGTCACAGATACGCAGTATTTT,TRBV20-1,TRBJ2-3,few,TRBD2,16
CATRSGSSYEQYF,TGTGCCACGAGGAGCGGAAGTTCCTACGAGCAGTACTTC,TRBV12-3/TRBV12-4,TRBJ2-7,few,-,13
CASSIPGQGNTEAFF,TGTGCCAGTAGTATTCCGGGCCAGGGGAACACTGAAGCTTTCTTT,TRBV19,TRBJ1-1,-,-,15
CSAAQSSEQYF,TGCAGTGCTGCTCAGTCGAGCGAGCAGTACTTC,TRBV20-1,TRBJ2-7,-,-,11
CSASLIGGSSYNEQFF,TGCAGTGCTAGTCTGATAGGGGGAAGCTCCTACAATGAGCAGTTCTTC,TRBV20-1,TRBJ2-1,many,-,16
CSAREGGAGTEAFF,TGCAGTGCTAGAGAGGGGGGCGCGGGCACTGAAGCTTTCTTT,TRBV20-1,TRBJ1-1,-,-,14